These T cell receptor beta chains were read from a single sample in a study of CD8 T cells in ankylosing spondylitis. TCRdb passed the 5' RACE reads through MiXCR, listing each CDR3 protein once. Among about 240,000 distinct CDR3 sequences listed, roughly 8.2% were seen once. Sequences were obtained from blood, either unsorted or a sorted T cell fraction (not recorded which). These receptors were collected from a female donor with ankylosing spondylitis or in good health (not recorded which). CDR3s include the opening cysteine and the closing phenylalanine or tryptophan. The order of the fields is D gene, clone size, V gene, J gene, CDR3 protein, CDR3 DNA. The D gene is left open where the match is weak. Rows may omit the clone size; those that give it use once, few, many or a size class.

d_gene: TRBD2
abundance: .
v_gene: TRBV9
j_gene: TRBJ2-7
CDR3aa: CASSSGGGFSDEQYF
CDR3nt: TGTGCCAGCAGCTCCGGGGGGGGGTTTAGCGACGAGCAGTACTTC

d_gene: .
abundance: .
v_gene: TRBV2
j_gene: TRBJ2-1
CDR3aa: CASRGFTYERFF
CDR3nt: TGTGCCAGCAGGGGTTTTACATATGAGCGGTTCTTC

d_gene: TRBD1
abundance: .
v_gene: TRBV6-2/TRBV6-3
j_gene: TRBJ2-5
CDR3aa: CASSPGTATQYF
CDR3nt: TGTGCCAGCAGTCCCGGGACAGCCACCCAGTACTTC

d_gene: .
abundance: many
v_gene: TRBV29-1
j_gene: TRBJ1-1
CDR3aa: CSVEPRNTEAFF
CDR3nt: TGCAGCGTTGAACCCAGGAACACTGAAGCTTTCTTT

d_gene: .
abundance: many
v_gene: TRBV6-2/TRBV6-3
j_gene: TRBJ2-1
CDR3aa: CASSYRYRNEQFF
CDR3nt: TGTGCCAGCAGTTACAGGTACCGTAATGAGCAGTTCTTC

d_gene: TRBD1
abundance: few
v_gene: TRBV7-6
j_gene: TRBJ2-7
CDR3aa: CASSLGGGGQGIYEQYF
CDR3nt: TGTGCCAGCAGCTTAGGTGGGGGGGGACAGGGGATCTACGAGCAGTACTTC

d_gene: TRBD2
abundance: many
v_gene: TRBV5-1
j_gene: TRBJ2-7
CDR3aa: CASSLGLATSISYEQYF
CDR3nt: TGCGCCAGCAGCCTCGGACTAGCAACCTCTATCAGCTACGAGCAGTACTTC

d_gene: .
abundance: many
v_gene: TRBV7-2
j_gene: TRBJ2-7
CDR3aa: CASSNQRVSYEQYF
CDR3nt: TGTGCCAGCAGCAACCAGCGGGTGTCCTACGAGCAGTACTTC

d_gene: TRBD2
abundance: many
v_gene: TRBV29-1
j_gene: TRBJ2-1
CDR3aa: CSVEGMGTSGMSWYNEQFF
CDR3nt: TGCAGCGTTGAAGGTATGGGGACTAGCGGGATGTCGTGGTACAATGAGCAGTTCTTC

d_gene: .
abundance: many
v_gene: TRBV29-1
j_gene: TRBJ1-2
CDR3aa: CSVQVGGGGYTF
CDR3nt: TGCAGCGTTCAAGTTGGAGGAGGAGGCTACACCTTC

d_gene: .
abundance: .
v_gene: TRBV7-2
j_gene: TRBJ2-5
CDR3aa: CASSLRRYQETQYF
CDR3nt: TGTGCCAGCAGCTTAAGGAGGTACCAAGAGACCCAGTACTTC

d_gene: TRBD2
abundance: many
v_gene: TRBV29-1
j_gene: TRBJ2-1
CDR3aa: CSVEAPGTIYNEQFF
CDR3nt: TGCAGCGTTGAGGCCCCCGGGACTATCTACAATGAGCAGTTCTTC

d_gene: .
abundance: many
v_gene: TRBV5-1
j_gene: TRBJ2-1
CDR3aa: CASNIGLNNEQFF
CDR3nt: TGCGCCAGCAACATAGGACTCAACAATGAGCAGTTCTTC

d_gene: .
abundance: .
v_gene: TRBV7-2
j_gene: TRBJ2-7
CDR3aa: CASSSHGGTNYEQYF
CDR3nt: TGTGCCAGCAGCTCCCACGGGGGAACTAACTACGAGCAGTACTTC

d_gene: .
abundance: many
v_gene: TRBV5-6
j_gene: TRBJ2-1
CDR3aa: CASSPPMGRPLF
CDR3nt: TGTGCCAGCAGCCCTCCGATGGGCCGCCCTCTCTTC

d_gene: .
abundance: many
v_gene: TRBV4-3
j_gene: TRBJ1-5
CDR3aa: CASSRFRDHDQPQHF
CDR3nt: TGCGCCAGCAGCCGATTCCGGGACCACGATCAGCCCCAGCATTTT

d_gene: .
abundance: many
v_gene: TRBV3-1
j_gene: TRBJ2-3
CDR3aa: CASSQQTSTDTQYF
CDR3nt: TGTGCCAGCAGCCAACAAACTAGCACAGATACGCAGTATTTT

d_gene: .
abundance: many
v_gene: TRBV9
j_gene: TRBJ2-1
CDR3aa: CASSVVGGDRNEQFF
CDR3nt: TGTGCCAGCAGCGTAGTGGGGGGAGATCGCAATGAGCAGTTCTTC

d_gene: .
abundance: many
v_gene: TRBV5-1
j_gene: TRBJ2-3
CDR3aa: CASRYFGSGQAKDTQYF
CDR3nt: TGCGCCAGCAGATACTTTGGCTCGGGGCAAGCCAAAGATACGCAGTATTTT

d_gene: .
abundance: many
v_gene: TRBV25-1
j_gene: TRBJ1-2
CDR3aa: CASSEYGEEIFYTF
CDR3nt: TGTGCCAGCAGTGAATATGGTGAGGAGATCTTCTACACCTTC

d_gene: .
abundance: many
v_gene: TRBV3-1
j_gene: TRBJ2-5
CDR3aa: CASSQDLRAGQETQYF
CDR3nt: TGTGCCAGCAGCCAAGATCTTCGGGCGGGTCAAGAGACCCAGTACTTC

d_gene: .
abundance: many
v_gene: TRBV20-1
j_gene: TRBJ2-3
CDR3aa: CSAATPGDTQYF
CDR3nt: TGCAGTGCGGCAACACCGGGAGATACGCAGTATTTT

d_gene: TRBD2
abundance: many
v_gene: TRBV3-1
j_gene: TRBJ2-7
CDR3aa: CASSQARASGYYEQYF
CDR3nt: TGTGCCAGCAGCCAAGCCCGGGCTAGCGGTTACTACGAGCAGTACTTC

d_gene: .
abundance: many
v_gene: TRBV5-5
j_gene: TRBJ2-3
CDR3aa: CASSLIQRGTDTQYF
CDR3nt: TGTGCCAGCAGCTTGATCCAGCGGGGCACAGATACGCAGTATTTT

d_gene: .
abundance: .
v_gene: TRBV5-1
j_gene: TRBJ2-7
CDR3aa: CASSLAGHRYEQCF
CDR3nt: TGCGCCAGCAGCTTGGCGGGACATCGCTACGAGCAGTGCTTC

d_gene: .
abundance: many
v_gene: TRBV29-1
j_gene: TRBJ2-1
CDR3aa: CSVAETNGNEQFF
CDR3nt: TGCAGCGTTGCGGAGACTAACGGCAATGAGCAGTTCTTC

d_gene: TRBD1
abundance: many
v_gene: TRBV6-2/TRBV6-3
j_gene: TRBJ1-6
CDR3aa: CASSLKTGRSPLHF
CDR3nt: TGTGCCAGCAGCCTGAAGACAGGGAGATCACCCCTCCACTTT

d_gene: .
abundance: many
v_gene: TRBV6-5
j_gene: TRBJ2-3
CDR3aa: CASSPHLGTQYF
CDR3nt: TGTGCCAGCAGCCCACATCTCGGTACGCAGTATTTT

d_gene: .
abundance: many
v_gene: TRBV20-1
j_gene: TRBJ2-1
CDR3aa: CSATSSNVNEQFF
CDR3nt: TGCAGTGCTACCTCTAGCAACGTCAATGAGCAGTTCTTC

d_gene: .
abundance: few
v_gene: TRBV7-9
j_gene: TRBJ2-1
CDR3aa: CATGRDPFNEQFF
CDR3nt: TGTGCCACCGGGCGGGACCCTTTCAATGAGCAGTTCTTC

d_gene: TRBD2
abundance: few
v_gene: TRBV7-2
j_gene: TRBJ2-1
CDR3aa: CASSRGGTNYNEQFF
CDR3nt: TGTGCCAGCAGCCGGGGGGGGACTAACTACAATGAGCAGTTCTTC

d_gene: .
abundance: many
v_gene: TRBV28
j_gene: TRBJ2-5
CDR3aa: CASSLVSRAGETQYF
CDR3nt: TGTGCCAGCAGTTTAGTCTCCAGGGCGGGGGAGACCCAGTACTTC

d_gene: .
abundance: many
v_gene: TRBV6-2/TRBV6-3
j_gene: TRBJ2-1
CDR3aa: CASNQRQVWDEQFF
CDR3nt: TGTGCCAGCAACCAAAGACAGGTCTGGGATGAGCAGTTCTTC

d_gene: .
abundance: many
v_gene: TRBV20-1
j_gene: TRBJ2-7
CDR3aa: CSAKRAGDEQYF
CDR3nt: TGCAGTGCCAAGCGGGCAGGGGATGAGCAGTACTTC

d_gene: .
abundance: many
v_gene: TRBV29-1
j_gene: TRBJ1-1
CDR3aa: CSGGMNTEAFF
CDR3nt: TGCAGCGGGGGCATGAACACTGAAGCTTTCTTT

d_gene: .
abundance: many
v_gene: TRBV12-3/TRBV12-4
j_gene: TRBJ2-5
CDR3aa: CASREQETQYF
CDR3nt: TGTGCCAGCAGAGAACAAGAGACCCAGTACTTC

d_gene: TRBD1
abundance: many
v_gene: TRBV15
j_gene: TRBJ2-7
CDR3aa: CATSRDRDRDLYEQYF
CDR3nt: TGTGCCACCAGCAGAGATAGGGACAGGGACCTCTACGAGCAGTACTTC

d_gene: .
abundance: .
v_gene: TRBV4-3
j_gene: TRBJ1-1
CDR3aa: CASSQGQLGPKAFF
CDR3nt: TGCGCCAGCAGCCAAGGCCAACTGGGCCCCAAAGCTTTCTTT

d_gene: .
abundance: many
v_gene: TRBV30
j_gene: TRBJ1-2
CDR3aa: CAWSPELGANYGYTF
CDR3nt: TGTGCCTGGAGCCCCGAGCTAGGGGCCAACTATGGCTACACCTTC

d_gene: .
abundance: many
v_gene: TRBV29-1
j_gene: TRBJ2-2
CDR3aa: CSVVLWSSTGELFF
CDR3nt: TGCAGCGTTGTTCTTTGGAGTTCCACCGGGGAGCTGTTTTTT

d_gene: .
abundance: many
v_gene: TRBV2
j_gene: TRBJ1-2
CDR3aa: CASSDTRQANYGYTF
CDR3nt: TGTGCCAGCAGTGATACCCGGCAGGCGAATTATGGCTACACCTTC

d_gene: TRBD2
abundance: .
v_gene: TRBV20-1
j_gene: TRBJ2-3
CDR3aa: CSAALAGGGYTQYF
CDR3nt: TGCAGTGCTGCTCTAGCGGGCGGTGGTTATACGCAGTATTTT

d_gene: .
abundance: many
v_gene: TRBV5-1
j_gene: TRBJ2-1
CDR3aa: CASYPAPRSHLIDNEQFF
CDR3nt: TGCGCCAGCTATCCGGCCCCGCGGAGCCACCTTATAGACAATGAGCAGTTCTTC

d_gene: .
abundance: many
v_gene: TRBV5-1
j_gene: TRBJ2-2
CDR3aa: CASSLDLLTGEGPGELFF
CDR3nt: TGCGCCAGCAGCTTGGACCTTCTAACAGGGGAGGGCCCCGGGGAGCTGTTTTTT

d_gene: .
abundance: .
v_gene: TRBV24-1
j_gene: TRBJ2-1
CDR3aa: CATSDARDNEQFF
CDR3nt: TGTGCCACCAGTGATGCCAGGGACAATGAGCAGTTCTTC

d_gene: TRBD2
abundance: many
v_gene: TRBV29-1
j_gene: TRBJ2-5
CDR3aa: CSGSAGQETQYF
CDR3nt: TGCAGCGGGTCAGCGGGGCAAGAGACCCAGTACTTC

d_gene: .
abundance: many
v_gene: TRBV20-1
j_gene: TRBJ1-2
CDR3aa: CSARWGVGVSANYGYTF
CDR3nt: TGCAGTGCTAGATGGGGAGTGGGGGTTTCAGCTAACTATGGCTACACCTTC

d_gene: .
abundance: few
v_gene: TRBV2
j_gene: TRBJ2-5
CDR3aa: CASSSDSRGQETQYF
CDR3nt: TGTGCCAGCAGTTCCGACTCGAGGGGTCAAGAGACCCAGTACTTC

d_gene: TRBD2
abundance: .
v_gene: TRBV7-2
j_gene: TRBJ2-3
CDR3aa: CASSLNWGGVRVDTQYF
CDR3nt: TGTGCCAGCAGCTTAAATTGGGGGGGGGTAAGAGTGGATACGCAGTATTTT